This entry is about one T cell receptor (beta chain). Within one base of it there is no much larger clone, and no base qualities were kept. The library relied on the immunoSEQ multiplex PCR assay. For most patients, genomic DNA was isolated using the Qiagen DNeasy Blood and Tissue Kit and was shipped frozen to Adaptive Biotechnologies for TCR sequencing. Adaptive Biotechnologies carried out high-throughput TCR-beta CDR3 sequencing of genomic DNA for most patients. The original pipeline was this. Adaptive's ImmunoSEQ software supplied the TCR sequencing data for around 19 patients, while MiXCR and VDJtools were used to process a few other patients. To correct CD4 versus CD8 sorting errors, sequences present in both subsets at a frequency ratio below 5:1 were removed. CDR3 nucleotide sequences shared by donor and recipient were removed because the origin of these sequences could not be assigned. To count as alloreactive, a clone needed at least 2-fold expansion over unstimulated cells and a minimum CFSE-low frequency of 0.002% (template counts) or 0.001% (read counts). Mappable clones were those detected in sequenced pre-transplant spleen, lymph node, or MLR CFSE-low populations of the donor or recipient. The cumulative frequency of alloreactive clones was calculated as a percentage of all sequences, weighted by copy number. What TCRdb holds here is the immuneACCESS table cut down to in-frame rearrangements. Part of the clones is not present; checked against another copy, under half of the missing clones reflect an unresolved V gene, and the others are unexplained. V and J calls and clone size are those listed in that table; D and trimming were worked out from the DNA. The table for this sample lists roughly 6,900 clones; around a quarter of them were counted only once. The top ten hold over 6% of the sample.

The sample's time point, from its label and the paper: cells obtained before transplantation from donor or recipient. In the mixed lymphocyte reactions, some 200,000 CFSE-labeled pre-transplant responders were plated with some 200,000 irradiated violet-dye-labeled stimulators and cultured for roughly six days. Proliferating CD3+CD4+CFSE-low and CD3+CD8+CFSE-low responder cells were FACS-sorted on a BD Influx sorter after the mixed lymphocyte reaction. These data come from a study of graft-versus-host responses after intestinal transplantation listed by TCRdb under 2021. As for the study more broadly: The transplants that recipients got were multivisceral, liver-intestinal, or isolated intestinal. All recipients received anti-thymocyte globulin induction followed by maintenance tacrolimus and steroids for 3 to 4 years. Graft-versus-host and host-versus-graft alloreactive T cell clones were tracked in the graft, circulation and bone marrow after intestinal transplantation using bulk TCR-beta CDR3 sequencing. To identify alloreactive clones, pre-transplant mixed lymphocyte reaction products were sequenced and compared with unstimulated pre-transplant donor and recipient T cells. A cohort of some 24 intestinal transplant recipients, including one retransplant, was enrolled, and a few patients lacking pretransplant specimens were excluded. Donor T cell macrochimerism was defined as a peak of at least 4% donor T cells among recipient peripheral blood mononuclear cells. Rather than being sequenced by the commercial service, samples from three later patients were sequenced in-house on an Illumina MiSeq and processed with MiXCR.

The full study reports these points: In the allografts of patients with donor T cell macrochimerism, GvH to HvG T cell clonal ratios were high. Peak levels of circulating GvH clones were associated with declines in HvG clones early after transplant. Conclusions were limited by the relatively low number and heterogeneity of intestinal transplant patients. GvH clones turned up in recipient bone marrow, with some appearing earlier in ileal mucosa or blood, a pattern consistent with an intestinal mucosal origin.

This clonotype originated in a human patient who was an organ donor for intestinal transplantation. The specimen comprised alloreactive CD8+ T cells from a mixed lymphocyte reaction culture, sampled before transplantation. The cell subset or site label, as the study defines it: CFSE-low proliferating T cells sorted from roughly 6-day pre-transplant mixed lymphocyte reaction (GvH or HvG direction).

The CDR3 protein sequence reads: CSTRTIGETQYF. The sequenced DNA: TGTTCCACCAGGACTATCGGAGAGACCCAGTACTTC. The chain joins TRBV27 to TRBJ2-5, with TRBD2 as a weak D call on 6 bases. CDR3 length: 12 amino acids, cysteine to phenylalanine. The DNA shown is the 36-base CDR3, in frame from base 1. CDR1 and CDR2 are read off the germline V gene (reference sequence) as MNHEY and SMNVEV.